This is a list of T cell receptor beta chains from one sample in a study of blood T cell repertoires in COVID-19. Only in-frame clones appear in the TCRdb table, and some are missing; sequencing was by immunoSEQ multiplex PCR. The repertoire holds about 290,000 clones, with around 90% as singletons. The sample consisted of PBMCs or T cells enriched from blood (not recorded which). The receptors stem from a woman aged 35 to 49 who had recovered from COVID-19. Each CDR3 is given with its conserved first and last residue. The order of the fields is J gene, clone size, D gene, V gene, CDR3 DNA, CDR3 protein. A D gene is named only where the DNA matches it firmly. Clone size is stated in some rows and not others, as once, few, many or a class when expanded.

TRBJ1-6 | - | - | TRBV5-1 | TGCGCCAGCAGCTTGGGGGCAGCGGGCGATTCACCCCTCCACTTT | CASSLGAAGDSPLHF
TRBJ2-3 | - | TRBD2 | TRBV15 | TGTGCCACCAGCAGAGATGGCGGGAGGACCACAGATACGCAGTATTTT | CATSRDGGRTTDTQYF
TRBJ2-7 | - | - | TRBV18 | TGTGCCAGCTCACCACCGAATGGGCAGGGACTTTACGAGCAGTACTTC | CASSPPNGQGLYEQYF
TRBJ1-2 | once | TRBD1 | TRBV11-2 | TGTGCCAGCAGCTTAGCCGGGGGGACAGGCGCAAACTATGGCTACACCTTC | CASSLAGGTGANYGYTF
TRBJ2-2 | - | - | TRBV6-5 | TGTGCCAGCGACAGGAGCATGAACACCGGGGAGCTGTTTTTT | CASDRSMNTGELFF
TRBJ1-2 | - | - | TRBV4-1 | TGCGCCAGCAGCCAAGGAGGCCCGGATCTCTATGGCTACACCTTC | CASSQGGPDLYGYTF
TRBJ2-1 | - | - | TRBV11-2 | TGTGCCAGCAGCTTACGAGCCCCAGGGCTCTACAATGAGCAGTTCTTC | CASSLRAPGLYNEQFF
TRBJ1-6 | - | - | TRBV21-1 | TGTGCCAGCAGCAAAGGGGAAGGAGGTGCACCCCTCCACTTT | CASSKGEGGAPLHF
TRBJ1-6 | - | - | TRBV18 | TGTGCCAGCTCACCAGGAGAGGGCTCCTATAATTCACCCCTCCACTTT | CASSPGEGSYNSPLHF
TRBJ2-5 | - | - | TRBV5-1 | TGCGCCAGCAGCTTCCGGGATCAAGAGACCCAGTACTTC | CASSFRDQETQYF
TRBJ2-7 | once | TRBD2 | TRBV2 | TGTGCCAGCAGCTTAACCGGGACTAGGGGGTACGAGCAGTACTTC | CASSLTGTRGYEQYF
TRBJ1-5 | - | TRBD1 | TRBV19 | TGTGCCACTAGCGGACAGGATGGGAGGAATCAGCCCCAGCATTTT | CATSGQDGRNQPQHF
TRBJ2-1 | - | TRBD2 | TRBV7-9 | TGTGCCAGCAGCGGTAGCGGGAGGCTCTTCGAGCAGTTCTTC | CASSGSGRLFEQFF
TRBJ1-1 | - | TRBD1 | TRBV19 | TGTGCCAGTAGTGGGGGACAGGGGGTCCCTGAAGCTTTCTTT | CASSGGQGVPEAFF
TRBJ2-7 | - | - | TRBV5-4 | TGTGCCAGCAGCTTGTTGTTTCCAGGGAAGGCTGGCTACGAGCAGTACTTC | CASSLLFPGKAGYEQYF
TRBJ2-7 | - | - | TRBV5-1 | TGCGCCAGCAGCTTTCCTGGAACAGGGACCAGGATCTACGAGCAGTACTTC | CASSFPGTGTRIYEQYF
TRBJ2-1 | - | - | TRBV27 | TGTGCCAGCAGTTTATCCCCCGACGGGGTAGAGCAGTTCTTC | CASSLSPDGVEQFF
TRBJ1-2 | few | TRBD1 | TRBV11-2 | TGTGCCAGCAGCCATGGGACAGGATCGCCCTATGGCTACACCTTC | CASSHGTGSPYGYTF
TRBJ1-1 | - | TRBD1 | TRBV5-5 | TGTGCCAGCAGCTTGGATCAGACAGGGAGCATGAACACTGAAGCTTTCTTT | CASSLDQTGSMNTEAFF
TRBJ2-1 | - | - | TRBV10-1 | TGCGCCAGCAGTGTGGACAGATACAATGAGCAGTTCTTC | CASSVDRYNEQFF
TRBJ2-5 | - | TRBD2 | TRBV11-2 | TGTGCCAGCAGCTATAGCGGGGGGGATCGGGAGACCCAGTACTTC | CASSYSGGDRETQYF
TRBJ2-1 | - | - | TRBV20-1 | TGCAGTGCTAGTTCGGGGGTTGAGCAGTTCTTC | CSASSGVEQFF
TRBJ2-4 | - | - | TRBV5-8 | TGTGCCAGCAGCTTGGAGGGTCAGGGTCTAGCCAAAAACATTCAGTACTTC | CASSLEGQGLAKNIQYF
TRBJ1-5 | - | - | TRBV20-1 | TGCAGTGCTAGTCGGGGGAGTGGGAATCAGCCCCAGCATTTT | CSASRGSGNQPQHF
TRBJ1-4 | once | - | TRBV18 | TGTGCCAGCTCACCACCGGTGGAGTTGGGGGGTGAAAAACTGTTTTTT | CASSPPVELGGEKLFF
TRBJ1-2 | - | TRBD1 | TRBV28 | TGTGCCAGCAGTTTATATCAGGTAGCAGGGGGAAGACGGAGCGGCTACACCTTC | CASSLYQVAGGRRSGYTF
TRBJ1-1 | - | - | TRBV7-2 | TGTGCCAGCAGCTTAGGCCCCCCCAGGCAGGCCACTGAAGCTTTCTTT | CASSLGPPRQATEAFF
TRBJ2-2 | once | TRBD1 | TRBV27 | TGTGCCAGCAGTCCCGGGACAGGTCGCACCGGGGAGCTGTTTTTT | CASSPGTGRTGELFF
TRBJ2-3 | once | - | TRBV21-1 | TGTGCCAGCAGCAAGGAGCCGCTCCTAGCGGGGGACACAGATACGCAGTATTTT | CASSKEPLLAGDTDTQYF
TRBJ1-5 | - | - | TRBV7-2 | TGTGCCAGCAGCTATACGTCAATGGGGGCAGGTCAGCCCCAGCATTTT | CASSYTSMGAGQPQHF
TRBJ2-1 | - | TRBD1 | TRBV7-9 | TGTGCCAGCAGCTTAGCACATTCCCGGGACAGGGTGTCCGGTGAGCAGTTCTTC | CASSLAHSRDRVSGEQFF
TRBJ2-5 | - | TRBD2 | TRBV4-1 | TGCGCCAGCAGCCAAGGCCTACTAGCGGGGGCACAAGAGACCCAGTACTTC | CASSQGLLAGAQETQYF
TRBJ2-7 | - | - | TRBV30 | TGTGCCCAGATGACAGGTTCCTACGAGCAGTACTTC | CAQMTGSYEQYF
TRBJ2-7 | - | TRBD1 | TRBV23-1 | TGCGCCAGCAGCCCCCCAGAGGCAGGGGGCTACGAGCAGTACTTC | CASSPPEAGGYEQYF
TRBJ2-3 | - | - | TRBV6-2/TRBV6-3 | TGTGCCAGCAGCATCACTCAGACTAGCACAGATACGCAGTATTTT | CASSITQTSTDTQYF
TRBJ2-2 | - | - | TRBV7-3 | TGTGCCAGCAGCCCCCGCTGGTCCGAGACCGGGGAGCTGTTTTTT | CASSPRWSETGELFF